These T cell receptor beta chains were read from a single sample in a study of identical twins. TCRdb called the 5' RACE reads again in MiXCR, with one record for every CDR3 protein. This table has about 920,000 distinct CDR3 sequences, more than 9% appearing once. This sample also belongs to another study, concerning yellow fever vaccine responses in identical twins.

Sequenced: PBMCs. All receptors come from a woman under 30 in good health. Each CDR3 is given with its conserved first and last residue. Fields, in order: D gene, V gene, J gene, clone size, CDR3 protein, CDR3 DNA. The D gene is left open where the match is weak. Clone size, where shown, is once, few, many, or a class for clones that have expanded.

d_call: TRBD2; v_call: TRBV11-2; j_call: TRBJ2-3; clone_size: few; cdr3_aa: CASSLGARRGATDTQYF; cdr3_nt: TGTGCCAGCAGCTTGGGGGCGCGGCGGGGGGCCACAGATACGCAGTATTTT
d_call: .; v_call: TRBV12-3/TRBV12-4; j_call: TRBJ2-6; clone_size: .; cdr3_aa: CASSPRQVSSGANVLTF; cdr3_nt: TGTGCCAGCAGCCCCAGGCAGGTCAGCTCTGGGGCCAACGTCCTGACTTTC
d_call: TRBD1; v_call: TRBV2; j_call: TRBJ1-5; clone_size: many; cdr3_aa: CASSTWDRGAQPQHF; cdr3_nt: TGTGCCAGCAGTACGTGGGACAGGGGAGCTCAGCCCCAGCATTTT
d_call: .; v_call: TRBV11-2; j_call: TRBJ1-1; clone_size: few; cdr3_aa: CASSPVGSPMFF; cdr3_nt: TGTGCCAGCAGCCCAGTCGGGTCCCCGATGTTCTTT
d_call: .; v_call: TRBV12-3/TRBV12-4; j_call: TRBJ2-1; clone_size: .; cdr3_aa: CASSMGRVAFF; cdr3_nt: TGTGCCAGCAGTATGGGCAGGGTAGCGTTCTTC
d_call: .; v_call: TRBV5-5; j_call: TRBJ1-6; clone_size: .; cdr3_aa: CASSLPTGNSPLHF; cdr3_nt: TGTGCCAGCAGCTTGCCTACGGGTAATTCACCCCTCCACTTT
d_call: TRBD1; v_call: TRBV2; j_call: TRBJ2-4; clone_size: few; cdr3_aa: CASSDQGTVKNIQYF; cdr3_nt: TGTGCCAGCAGTGACCAGGGGACAGTTAAAAACATTCAGTACTTC
d_call: .; v_call: TRBV12-3/TRBV12-4; j_call: TRBJ2-7; clone_size: many; cdr3_aa: CASSLATSREQYF; cdr3_nt: TGTGCCAGCAGTTTAGCAACTAGTCGCGAGCAGTACTTC
d_call: TRBD2; v_call: TRBV10-1; j_call: TRBJ2-5; clone_size: .; cdr3_aa: CAGTPAGDESETQYF; cdr3_nt: TGCGCCGGGACCCCAGCGGGGGACGAAAGTGAGACCCAGTACTTC
d_call: .; v_call: TRBV12-3/TRBV12-4; j_call: TRBJ2-3; clone_size: many; cdr3_aa: CASTSPGISDTQYF; cdr3_nt: TGTGCCAGCACTTCGCCGGGGATTTCAGATACGCAGTATTTT
d_call: .; v_call: TRBV24-1; j_call: TRBJ1-1; clone_size: many; cdr3_aa: CATSVGTEAFF; cdr3_nt: TGTGCCACCAGTGTTGGGACTGAAGCTTTCTTT
d_call: TRBD1; v_call: TRBV12-3/TRBV12-4; j_call: TRBJ1-1; clone_size: many; cdr3_aa: CASTLGVGNRGPTEAFF; cdr3_nt: TGTGCCAGCACCTTAGGGGTGGGAAACAGGGGGCCCACTGAAGCTTTCTTT
d_call: .; v_call: TRBV15; j_call: TRBJ1-2; clone_size: .; cdr3_aa: CATSDPGSRFNYGYTF; cdr3_nt: TGTGCCACCAGCGACCCCGGGAGTCGCTTTAACTATGGCTACACCTTC
d_call: .; v_call: TRBV12-5; j_call: TRBJ2-4; clone_size: .; cdr3_aa: CASGPPGRGVAKNIQYF; cdr3_nt: TGTGCTAGTGGCCCCCCCGGCAGGGGGGTTGCCAAAAACATTCAGTACTTC
d_call: TRBD2; v_call: TRBV14; j_call: TRBJ2-1; clone_size: few; cdr3_aa: CASKSGRALFNEQFF; cdr3_nt: TGTGCCAGCAAAAGCGGGAGGGCCTTATTCAATGAGCAGTTCTTC
d_call: TRBD2; v_call: TRBV20-1; j_call: TRBJ2-1; clone_size: many; cdr3_aa: CSARAVQAGESYNEQFF; cdr3_nt: TGCAGTGCTAGAGCAGTCCAAGCGGGGGAGTCCTACAATGAGCAGTTCTTC
d_call: .; v_call: TRBV20-1; j_call: TRBJ1-4; clone_size: .; cdr3_aa: CSARLNSATNEKLFF; cdr3_nt: TGCAGTGCCCGACTCAACAGCGCAACTAATGAAAAACTGTTTTTT
d_call: .; v_call: TRBV7-9; j_call: TRBJ1-5; clone_size: few; cdr3_aa: CASSPKGGNQPQHF; cdr3_nt: TGTGCCAGCAGCCCAAAGGGGGGCAATCAGCCCCAGCATTTT
d_call: TRBD2; v_call: TRBV27; j_call: TRBJ2-1; clone_size: few; cdr3_aa: CASRLAGTSRLPEQFF; cdr3_nt: TGTGCCAGCAGGCTTGCCGGGACTAGCCGCCTCCCTGAGCAGTTCTTC
d_call: .; v_call: TRBV5-1; j_call: TRBJ1-5; clone_size: many; cdr3_aa: CASSFEGYSNQPQHF; cdr3_nt: TGCGCCAGCAGCTTTGAGGGGTATAGCAATCAGCCCCAGCATTTT
d_call: TRBD2; v_call: TRBV28; j_call: TRBJ2-2; clone_size: many; cdr3_aa: CASNQLPGLAGPGGTGELFF; cdr3_nt: TGTGCCAGCAATCAACTCCCGGGACTAGCGGGCCCCGGAGGCACCGGGGAGCTGTTTTTT
d_call: TRBD2; v_call: TRBV14; j_call: TRBJ2-3; clone_size: few; cdr3_aa: CASSQVPGRSDTQYF; cdr3_nt: TGTGCCAGCAGCCAAGTTCCCGGGAGGTCAGATACGCAGTATTTT
d_call: TRBD1; v_call: TRBV6-1; j_call: TRBJ1-5; clone_size: .; cdr3_aa: CASRMRTGGSNQPQHF; cdr3_nt: TGTGCCAGCAGAATGAGGACAGGGGGCAGCAATCAGCCCCAGCATTTT
d_call: .; v_call: TRBV5-1; j_call: TRBJ1-5; clone_size: many; cdr3_aa: CASSVDSNQPQHF; cdr3_nt: TGCGCCAGCAGCGTGGACAGCAATCAGCCCCAGCATTTT
d_call: .; v_call: TRBV20-1; j_call: TRBJ1-1; clone_size: .; cdr3_aa: CSAPSWGRTFF; cdr3_nt: TGCAGTGCCCCGTCCTGGGGGCGGACTTTCTTT
d_call: .; v_call: TRBV11-2; j_call: TRBJ2-2; clone_size: many; cdr3_aa: CASGLDTGELFF; cdr3_nt: TGTGCCAGCGGCCTAGACACCGGGGAGCTGTTTTTT
d_call: .; v_call: TRBV11-1; j_call: TRBJ2-1; clone_size: .; cdr3_aa: CASSQGGSPGSEQFF; cdr3_nt: TGTGCCAGCAGCCAAGGGGGGAGCCCGGGGAGTGAGCAGTTCTTC
d_call: .; v_call: TRBV15; j_call: TRBJ2-1; clone_size: .; cdr3_aa: CATSRDIGSTYNEQFF; cdr3_nt: TGTGCCACCAGCAGAGATATAGGGAGTACCTACAATGAGCAGTTCTTC
d_call: .; v_call: TRBV19; j_call: TRBJ2-3; clone_size: .; cdr3_aa: CASMWSSGVTDTQYF; cdr3_nt: TGTGCCAGTATGTGGTCGTCGGGGGTAACAGATACGCAGTATTTT
d_call: TRBD2; v_call: TRBV12-3/TRBV12-4; j_call: TRBJ2-5; clone_size: .; cdr3_aa: CASSMTSGGRETQYF; cdr3_nt: TGTGCCAGCAGTATGACTAGCGGAGGGCGGGAGACCCAGTACTTC
d_call: TRBD1; v_call: TRBV4-1; j_call: TRBJ1-2; clone_size: .; cdr3_aa: CASSPGGTGFKANYGYTF; cdr3_nt: TGCGCCAGCAGCCCTGGAGGGACAGGATTTAAAGCTAACTATGGCTACACCTTC
d_call: .; v_call: TRBV28; j_call: TRBJ2-6; clone_size: many; cdr3_aa: CASSLVAGANVLTF; cdr3_nt: TGTGCCAGCAGTTTGGTGGCTGGGGCCAACGTCCTGACTTTC
d_call: TRBD1; v_call: TRBV7-9; j_call: TRBJ2-2; clone_size: few; cdr3_aa: CASSSTGGANTGELFF; cdr3_nt: TGTGCCAGCAGCTCAACAGGGGGCGCGAACACCGGGGAGCTGTTTTTT
d_call: TRBD1; v_call: TRBV7-9; j_call: TRBJ2-1; clone_size: .; cdr3_aa: CASSAPGGSRGNEQFF; cdr3_nt: TGTGCCAGCAGCGCTCCAGGGGGCAGTAGGGGGAATGAGCAGTTCTTC
d_call: .; v_call: TRBV12-3/TRBV12-4; j_call: TRBJ2-2; clone_size: .; cdr3_aa: CATSGTGLAGELFF; cdr3_nt: TGTGCCACCTCCGGCACAGGGCTGGCCGGGGAGCTGTTTTTT
d_call: .; v_call: TRBV18; j_call: TRBJ1-4; clone_size: .; cdr3_aa: CASSEQTTNEKLFF; cdr3_nt: TGTGCCAGCTCAGAACAGACGACTAATGAAAAACTGTTTTTT
d_call: .; v_call: TRBV29-1; j_call: TRBJ2-7; clone_size: few; cdr3_aa: CSVSWRVPSYEQYF; cdr3_nt: TGCAGCGTTTCGTGGCGGGTCCCCTCCTACGAGCAGTACTTC
d_call: TRBD2; v_call: TRBV28; j_call: TRBJ2-3; clone_size: few; cdr3_aa: CASSLGGVAGLRTDTQYF; cdr3_nt: TGTGCCAGCAGTTTAGGGGGGGTAGCGGGGCTTCGCACAGATACGCAGTATTTT
d_call: TRBD1; v_call: TRBV25-1; j_call: TRBJ1-2; clone_size: few; cdr3_aa: CASRGGQYGYTF; cdr3_nt: TGTGCCAGCAGGGGGGGACAGTATGGCTACACCTTC
d_call: .; v_call: TRBV6-1; j_call: TRBJ2-3; clone_size: .; cdr3_aa: CASSVLYTDTQYF; cdr3_nt: TGTGCCAGCAGTGTCTTATACACAGATACGCAGTATTTT
d_call: TRBD2; v_call: TRBV20-1; j_call: TRBJ2-5; clone_size: .; cdr3_aa: CSARGTRPLETQYF; cdr3_nt: TGCAGTGCTAGGGGGACTAGGCCTTTAGAGACCCAGTACTTC
d_call: .; v_call: TRBV6-1; j_call: TRBJ2-3; clone_size: .; cdr3_aa: CASSGSRGATDTQYF; cdr3_nt: TGTGCCAGCAGTGGGTCGAGAGGAGCGACAGATACGCAGTATTTT
d_call: TRBD1; v_call: TRBV12-3/TRBV12-4; j_call: TRBJ2-1; clone_size: .; cdr3_aa: CASSTPGQRNNEQFF; cdr3_nt: TGTGCCAGCAGCACTCCGGGACAGAGAAACAATGAGCAGTTCTTC
d_call: .; v_call: TRBV12-3/TRBV12-4; j_call: TRBJ2-5; clone_size: .; cdr3_aa: CASRQREETQYF; cdr3_nt: TGTGCCAGCAGGCAACGGGAAGAGACCCAGTACTTC
d_call: TRBD1; v_call: TRBV3-1; j_call: TRBJ2-2; clone_size: .; cdr3_aa: CASSHMDRGNTGELFF; cdr3_nt: TGTGCCAGCAGCCACATGGACAGGGGGAACACCGGGGAGCTGTTTTTT
d_call: .; v_call: TRBV7-8; j_call: TRBJ1-2; clone_size: many; cdr3_aa: CASSLTAQGLSGYTF; cdr3_nt: TGTGCCAGCAGCTTAACTGCCCAGGGGCTGAGTGGCTACACCTTC
d_call: .; v_call: TRBV3-1; j_call: TRBJ2-5; clone_size: many; cdr3_aa: CASSQVGEETQYF; cdr3_nt: TGTGCCAGCAGCCAAGTTGGGGAAGAGACCCAGTACTTC
d_call: .; v_call: TRBV6-1; j_call: TRBJ2-3; clone_size: .; cdr3_aa: CASSRTGSYTDTQYF; cdr3_nt: TGTGCCAGCAGCCGAACCGGGTCGTACACAGATACGCAGTATTTT
d_call: TRBD1; v_call: TRBV7-9; j_call: TRBJ1-1; clone_size: few; cdr3_aa: CASSPGTDTEAFF; cdr3_nt: TGTGCCAGCAGCCCGGGGACAGACACTGAAGCTTTCTTT